This record covers a single TCR beta chain. The antigen remains undetermined. This sample was taken from a study of cytomegalovirus exposure and HLA in healthy donors. PCR primers comprised 60 Vbeta and 13 Jbeta primers. Original processing notes: An analysis performed later counted roughly 79 million unique TCR beta chains (around 10 million of them shared). Here immunoSEQ multiplex PCR was the method, and the copy in TCRdb shows in-frame clones only, minus some. That table gives V, J and clone size, and the DNA gave D and trimming. Among 130,000 or so clones, 75% to 85% were seen once, and the ten largest hold around 1%. Germline-derived CDR1 and CDR2 are SGHRS and YFSETQ. The CDR3 loop spans 14 amino acids. Trimming removed 2 bases from V and 2 bases from J; junction bases left unmatched: 3. General observations from the study: As a later analysis revealed, most CMV-associated TCR beta chains appeared HLA-restricted. Rarity held for most TCR sequences, but there were some public TCRs that occurred in many donors.

The chain uses TRBV5-1 and TRBJ2-7; TRBD1 matches at 8 bases. The material sequenced was PBMCs. The TCR was taken from a male donor in good health and CMV-seronegative. The DNA for the CDR3 is TGCGCCAGCAGCTTTGGGACAGGAACCTACGAGCAGTACTTC. It encodes CASSFGTGTYEQYF. Full variable domain (outside the CDR3, taken from reference TRBV5-1 and TRBJ2-7): KAGVTQTPRYLIKTRGQQVTLSCSPISGHRSVSWYQQTPGQGLQFLFEYFSETQRNKGNFPGRFSGRQFSNSRSEMNVSTLELGDSALYLCASSFGTGTYEQYFGPGTRLTVT.